This T cell receptor (beta chain) was identified during a study of Graves' ophthalmopathy and Graves' hyperthyroidism. Overall study results and limits: Detected in blood as well were most expanded thyroid clonotypes with frequency above 0.001. A classifier, a 13-signature model, separated ophthalmopathy from stable hyperthyroidism with approximately 88% sensitivity and approximately 80% specificity.

Transcripts of RNA were the source for amplifying TCR beta CDR3 regions. First-round RT-PCR with HTBI primers preceded a second-round multiplex PCR. TCRdb re-called the multiplex PCR reads with MiXCR, one entry per CDR3 protein. This sample has 560,000 or so distinct CDR3 sequences; under 45% occur once, and the top ten carry over 3.5%. This clonotype has at least ten counts. Antigen: not known. Newly diagnosed hyperthyroidism donors, aged 18 to 65, duration under 2 months. If patients had other autoimmune diseases, uncontrolled infections, pregnancy or lactation, they were excluded. This TCR was recovered from an adult man with Graves' hyperthyroidism. Material for sequencing was peripheral blood or thyroid tissue (not recorded which).

The CDR3 loop is CASSQEPANYGYTF. The CDR3, as DNA: TGCGCCAGCAGCCAAGAGCCAGCTAACTATGGCTACACCTTC. The chain carries TRBV4-1 and TRBJ1-2; D ambiguous. This CDR3 has 14 residues. CDR1 and CDR2 from the germline V gene are MGHRA and YSYEKL. V was trimmed by 0 bases and J by 0 bases, leaving 5 bases between them.